This T cell receptor (beta chain) was captured in a study of cytomegalovirus exposure and HLA in healthy donors. Study-level findings and limits: A reported reduction in N-insertions relative to the roughly 700-donor mean was seen in an Asian-associated ancestry cluster in a later analysis. Diagnosis of cytomegalovirus status made by the classifier reportedly showed high specificity and sensitivity. A later analysis linked a missense DCLRE1C variant to TCR beta V- and J-gene trimming.

The CDR3 spans 17 residues. V lost 0 bases, J lost 4 bases, and 19 bases lay in between. Germline-derived CDR1 and CDR2 are SGHRS and YFSETQ. A note on this clone: Its antigen is as yet unknown.

PCR used 60 Vbeta primers and 13 Jbeta primers. Only in-frame clones appear in the TCRdb table, and some are missing; sequencing was by immunoSEQ multiplex PCR. The table shows about 200,000 clones, with less than 90% occurring only once. The sequenced sample consisted of PBMCs. This TCR was recovered from a woman in her thirties in good health and CMV-seronegative. The chain recombines TRBV5-1 with TRBJ2-5, with D possibly TRBD1 on 6 matching bases. The CDR3: CASSLEAGVWVGETQYF. For the CDR3, the DNA is TGCGCCAGCAGCTTGGAGGCAGGGGTATGGGTAGGAGAGACCCAGTACTTC.